Below, 21 T cell receptor beta chains from the same sample are listed, as sequenced in a study of tumor-infiltrating lymphocytes in localized non-small cell lung cancer. TCRdb's table, derived via immunoSEQ multiplex PCR, lists solely in-frame clones and lacks some. Of approximately 11,000 clones listed, around 84% are singletons. The specimen was lung tumor tissue. These receptors were obtained from a human donor with non-small cell lung cancer.

The chain employs TRBV11-2 and TRBJ2-7; TRBD1 is a possible D gene (6 bases). Trimming took 0 bases from V and 0 from J, leaving 9 bases between them. From germline, CDR1 is SGHAT and CDR2 FQNNGV. The CDR3 spans 15 residues. The DNA for the CDR3 is TGTGCCAGCAGCTTAGACAGGGGATACTCCTACGAGCAGTACTTC. Amino acids: CASSLDRGYSYEQYF.

This clone showed up just a few times. The chain joins TRBV21-1 to TRBJ1-1; the table's D call of TRBD1 was not tested on the DNA. TRBV21-1 is termed a pseudogene. The CDR3 has 15 amino acids. CDR3 sequence (DNA): TGTGCCAGCAGCTCGACAGGGGGCGAAGAGACTGAAGCTTTCTTT. It specifies CASSSTGGEETEAFF.

This chain joins TRBV7-9 and TRBJ2-1, with D maybe TRBD2 (6 bases). V lost 2 bases, J lost 2 bases, and 19 bases lay in between. Germline V gene data show CDR1 as SEHNR and CDR2 as FQNEAQ (reference sequence). This CDR3 has 18 residues. CDR3 protein: CASSLPRSGSSPYNEQFF. The CDR3 DNA reads as TGTGCCAGCAGCTTACCCAGGAGCGGGTCCTCTCCCTACAATGAGCAGTTCTTC.

V gene TRBV4-1 combines with J gene TRBJ1-6; D is uncertain. The germline V gene has CDR1 MGHRA and CDR2 YSYEKL. The CDR3 is 16 residues long. Trimming cost V 0 bases and J 7 bases, with 13 bases left between them. The CDR3 loop reads CASSQDRTALNSPLHF. The CDR3 DNA sequence: TGCGCCAGCAGCCAAGATCGGACGGCCTTAAATTCACCCCTCCACTTT.

This clone occurred once. This chain joins TRBV7-3 and TRBJ2-1, with D possibly TRBD2 on 5 matching bases. V was cut by 0 bases and J by 3 bases, with 6 bases left in between. The CDR3 runs 14 residues. Germline CDR1 and CDR2: SGHTA and FQGTGA. CDR3 sequence (DNA): TGTGCCAGCAGCTTAACAGGGAGCTACAATGAGCAGTTCTTC. It translates to CASSLTGSYNEQFF.

The chain recombines TRBV5-1 with TRBJ1-1; 8 nucleotides line up with TRBD1. Germline V gives CDR1 SGHRS, CDR2 YFSETQ. Trimming removed 3 bases from V and 0 bases from J; junction bases left unmatched: 1. This CDR3 is 14 amino acids long. The CDR3 DNA reads as TGCGCCAGCAGCTCGACAGGGGTGAACACTGAAGCTTTCTTT. Protein: CASSSTGVNTEAFF.

This chain connects TRBV19 to TRBJ1-6, with D perhaps matching TRBD1 (6 bases). Between the trimmed V and J ends, which lost 3 bases and 6 bases, there was a span of 15 bases. The CDR3 consists of 16 residues. The germline CDR1 and CDR2 sequences are LNHDA and SQIVND (reference sequence). The CDR3 protein is CASSIRGTGPNSPLHF. CDR3 sequence (DNA): TGTGCCAGTAGTATTCGAGGCACAGGGCCTAATTCACCCCTCCACTTT.

The chain has TRBV6-1 and TRBJ1-5; D not certain. The germline gives CDR1 MNHNS, CDR2 SASEGT. V lost 9 bases and J 1 base, leaving 4 bases between the germline ends. CDR3 length: 11 residues. The CDR3 DNA follows: TGTGCCAGTGGGAGCAATCAGCCCCAGCATTTT. Protein product: CASGSNQPQHF.

The chain employs TRBV9 and TRBJ2-7; 8 nucleotides line up with TRBD2. Germline loops: CDR1 SGDLS, CDR2 YYNGEE. This CDR3 contains 14 residues. The V gene end was trimmed by 4 bases and the J gene end by 6 bases; junction bases not matched to a gene: 9. CDR3 nucleotides: TGTGCCAGCAGCCCGCACCCTGCGGGAGGCGAGCAGTACTTC. Translating gives CASSPHPAGGEQYF.

The chain has TRBV19 and TRBJ1-2; weak D call: TRBD1 (6 bases). The germline V and J ends were trimmed by 5 bases and 3 bases, with 19 bases remaining between them. Germline loops: CDR1 LNHDA, CDR2 SQIVND (reference sequence). The length of the CDR3 is 16 residues. CDR3 DNA sequence: TGTGCCAGTAGTTTCCGGACAGCGAAGGGAGACTATGGCTACACCTTC. It encodes CASSFRTAKGDYGYTF.

The chain carries TRBV20-1 and TRBJ2-1; perhaps TRBD1 as D (5 bases). Between the trimmed V and J ends, which lost 6 bases and 9 bases, there was a span of 12 bases. This CDR3 has 11 residues. Germline V gene lookup returns CDR1 DFQATT and CDR2 SNEGSKA (reference sequence). CDR3 DNA: TGCAGTGCCCTGGGGCGGCCTGAGCAGTTCTTC. This encodes CSALGRPEQFF.

V gene TRBV30 combines with J gene TRBJ2-7; no clear D gene. V was cut by 0 bases and J by 2 bases, with 14 bases left in between. The CDR3 extends over 15 amino acids. The V gene's germline CDR1 is GTSNPN and CDR2 SVGIG (reference sequence). This chain's CDR3 is CAWSVGLGSTYEQYF. CDR3 nucleotides: TGTGCCTGGAGTGTGGGGTTAGGCAGTACCTACGAGCAGTACTTC.

This clone has more than one count but fewer than ten. The chain carries TRBV15 and TRBJ1-5; TRBD1 aligns across 7 bases. Trimming at V came to 5 bases and at J to 4 bases, leaving 2 bases not matched to a gene. The CDR3 sequence is 13 residues long. Germline assignment: CDR1 LNHNV and CDR2 YYDKDF (reference sequence). The CDR3 is CATSSQGNQPQHF. As DNA, the CDR3 is TGTGCCACCAGCTCACAGGGGAATCAGCCCCAGCATTTT.

J is TRBJ1-1 and V is TRBV6-5; D is uncertain. The CDR3 runs to 13 residues. The V gene's germline CDR1 is MNHEY and CDR2 SVGAGI. The ends were cut back, 6 bases at V and 1 base at J, with 9 bases in the middle. CDR3 coding DNA: TGTGCCAGCAGGGAACGCAAGAACACTGAAGCTTTCTTT. Its translation: CASRERKNTEAFF.

This rearrangement joins TRBV7-2 to TRBJ2-5; D uncertain. Trimming cost V 2 bases and J 2 bases, with 15 bases left between them. The germline CDR1 and CDR2 sequences are SGHTA and FQGNSA. This CDR3 contains 16 residues. CDR3 nucleotides: TGTGCCAGCAGCTTAACCCGAACCCCAAGTCAAGAGACCCAGTACTTC. This encodes CASSLTRTPSQETQYF.

The V and J genes are TRBV5-1 and TRBJ2-2; TRBD2 agrees at 8 bases. The CDR3 covers 16 residues. Germline trimming cut 4 bases from V and 8 bases from J; bases unmatched to any gene: 13. The germline V gene encodes CDR1 SGHRS and CDR2 YFSETQ. The CDR3 sequence: CASSSVVAGPGGELFF. In DNA form, the CDR3 reads TGCGCCAGCAGCAGCGTCGTAGCGGGACCTGGAGGGGAGCTGTTTTTT.

J is TRBJ2-7 and V is TRBV7-9, with D perhaps matching TRBD1 (5 bases). Germline CDR1 and CDR2: SEHNR and FQNEAQ (reference sequence). V was cut by 2 bases and J by 6 bases, with 14 bases left in between. CDR3 size: 14 residues. The CDR3 reads CASSLLQGLSEQYF. CDR3 nucleotide sequence: TGTGCCAGCAGCTTACTCCAGGGATTAAGCGAGCAGTACTTC.

The gene calls are TRBV11-3 and TRBJ2-1; 8 nucleotides agree with TRBD2. Germline CDR1 SGHNT, CDR2 YENEEA. Trimming at V came to 0 bases and at J to 0 bases, leaving 1 base not matched to a gene. The CDR3 runs 16 residues. The CDR3 sequence is CASSLESGGSYNEQFF. The CDR3 region has the DNA TGTGCCAGCAGCTTAGAGAGCGGGGGCTCCTACAATGAGCAGTTCTTC.

The V gene is TRBV7-8, the J gene TRBJ2-7; no clear D. Trimming took off 5 bases at V and 2 bases at J, with 10 bases between the two ends. The CDR3 has 13 residues. From germline, CDR1 is SGHVS and CDR2 FQNEAQ. The CDR3 is CASSADRPYEQYF. CDR3 DNA: TGTGCCAGCAGCGCCGACCGGCCCTACGAGCAGTACTTC.

The chain carries TRBV7-2 and TRBJ2-7; D unresolved. V lost 2 bases and J 9 bases, leaving 11 bases between the germline ends. The V gene's germline CDR1 is SGHTA and CDR2 FQGNSA. The CDR3 totals 12 residues. CDR3 nucleotides: TGTGCCAGCAGCTTAATCAGCCAGGTGCAGTACTTC. Translation gives CASSLISQVQYF.

This clone was seen once. This chain links TRBV2 with TRBJ2-7; TRBD1 agrees at 8 bases. With 5 bases clipped from V and 6 bases from J, the junction kept 6 bases outside the gene matches. This CDR3 comprises 13 residues. Germline lookup yields CDR1 SNHLY and CDR2 FYNNEI. DNA for the CDR3: TGTGCCAGCAGTAATCGACAGGGGACCGAGCAGTACTTC. Translating gives CASSNRQGTEQYF.